This entry features one T cell receptor (beta chain) sequence. Antigen specificity is unknown. Within the ViraFEST assay, antigen-specific CD4+ T cells underwent expansion with viral peptide pools prior to sequencing. It was after approximately 11 days of culture that CD4+ T cells were isolated. Vaccination of participants consisted of two doses of either the BNT162b2 or mRNA-1273 vaccine. All vaccine recipients tested negative for nucleocapsid antibodies and had never contracted SARS-CoV-2 infection. IL-2 medium took the place of half the medium on both days 3 and 7. Using immunoSEQ multiplex PCR, the repertoire was profiled, and TCRdb retains in-frame clones only, with some absent. The table shows about 32,000 clones, with roughly two thirds occurring only once. With 0 bases clipped from V and 3 bases from J, the junction kept 14 bases outside the gene matches. This CDR3 is built from 20 residues. Germline V CDR1 and CDR2: SNHLY, FYNNEI.

These data come from a study of vaccination effects on CD4 cells after COVID-19. The TCR sequence derives from a human donor who received a COVID-19 vaccine. Sequenced material: CD4+ T cells from PBMCs cultured with HCoV-229E spike peptides, taken after COVID-19 vaccination. The rearrangement uses TRBV2 and TRBJ2-3, with TRBD1 matching over 11 bases. CDR3 loop: CASSEALRTGGASFTDTQYF. The CDR3 coding sequence is TGTGCCAGCAGTGAAGCGCTTCGGACAGGGGGCGCAAGTTTTACAGATACGCAGTATTTT.